The next 26 T cell receptor beta chains were all read from a single sample in a study of blood T cell repertoires in COVID-19. Sequencing was performed with immunoSEQ multiplex PCR; in TCRdb, only in-frame clones are kept and a portion is missing. Among some 300,000 clones listed, 87% were seen once. Input material: peripheral blood. The receptors were gathered from a man between 18 and 29 years old with active or convalescent COVID-19.

V usage is TRBV28 and J usage is TRBJ1-5; 9 nucleotides line up with TRBD1. This CDR3 contains 12 residues. V lost 6 bases and J lost 6; bases outside the gene matches: 0. Per the germline V gene, CDR1 is MDHEN and CDR2 is SYDVKM. The CDR3 is CASRTGGQPQHF. CDR3 nucleotide sequence: TGTGCCAGCAGGACAGGGGGTCAGCCCCAGCATTTT.

The rearrangement links TRBV28 to TRBJ1-2, with TRBD1 identical over 9 bases. After removal of 3 bases from V and 7 bases from J, the junction contained 9 bases not matched to a gene. The germline gives CDR1 MDHEN, CDR2 SYDVKM. The CDR3 spans 15 residues. The CDR3 region has the DNA TGTGCCAGCAGTTTGGTTGGGACAGGGTCTTTTGGCTACACCTTC. It codes for CASSLVGTGSFGYTF.

V is TRBV7-9 and J is TRBJ1-5, with D unclear. The V and J ends lost 1 base and 7 bases respectively, with 5 bases between them. The CDR3 loop spans 12 amino acids. Germline CDR1 SEHNR, CDR2 FQNEAQ (reference sequence). CDR3 sequence: CASSLDMQPQHF. CDR3 DNA: TGTGCCAGCAGCTTAGATATGCAGCCCCAGCATTTT.

This sequence joins TRBV6-5 and TRBJ1-2; no firm D call. Trimming shortened V by 6 bases and J by 0 bases, and 14 bases separated the two germline ends. The germline CDR1 and CDR2 sequences are MNHEY and SVGAGI. There are 15 residues in the CDR3. The CDR3 is CASRPSGAANYGYTF. CDR3 coding DNA: TGTGCCAGCAGGCCATCTGGAGCAGCTAACTATGGCTACACCTTC.

The chain employs TRBV9 and TRBJ2-7; D gene uncertain. V shed 2 bases and J shed 3 bases, with 6 bases lying between them. Germline V CDR1 and CDR2: SGDLS, YYNGEE. The CDR3 sequence is 12 residues long. CDR3 sequence: CASSVRLYEQYF. The CDR3 nucleotides are TGTGCCAGCAGCGTGAGGCTCTACGAGCAGTACTTC.

The chain is built from TRBV7-2 and TRBJ2-7; TRBD1 matches at 9 bases. This CDR3 is built from 13 residues. The V gene's germline CDR1 is SGHTA and CDR2 FQGNSA. The J segment lost 12 bases and the V segment lost 5 bases, leaving 11 bases of the junction unmatched. The CDR3 DNA reads as TGTGCCAGCAGCAATACCGGACAGGGGAATTGGTACTTC. Protein sequence: CASSNTGQGNWYF. Based on the CDR3 plus reference TRBV7-2 and TRBJ2-7, the full variable domain is GAGVSQSPSNKVTEKGKDVELRCDPISGHTALYWYRQSLGQGLEFLIYFQGNSAPDKSGLPSDRFSAERTGGSVSTLTIQRTQQEDSAVYLCASSNTGQGNWYFGPGTRLTVT.

The chain uses TRBV19 and TRBJ1-1; D is unclear. Trimming removed 5 bases at V and 6 bases at J, with 13 bases between. Germline CDR1 and CDR2: LNHDA and SQIVND (reference sequence). There are 13 residues in the CDR3. The CDR3 spells CASSVHQAPEAFF. The CDR3 DNA reads as TGTGCCAGTAGTGTCCATCAGGCTCCTGAAGCTTTCTTT.

This sequence joins TRBV20-1 and TRBJ2-7; 8 bases line up with TRBD1. Unmatched junction bases numbered 8, after V lost 3 bases and J lost 13 bases. The CDR3 runs to 11 residues. Germline CDR1 reads DFQATT; CDR2 reads SNEGSKA (reference sequence). The CDR3 bases are TGCAGTGCTAGTTTCGGGACAGGTTGTTACTTC. Translating gives CSASFGTGCYF.

J is TRBJ2-3 and V is TRBV19; D not resolved. This CDR3 is 14 amino acids long. Trimming removed 7 bases at V and 1 base at J, with 12 bases between. Germline loops: CDR1 LNHDA, CDR2 SQIVND (reference sequence). The CDR3 spells CASNPHQGTDTQYF. The CDR3 DNA reads as TGTGCCAGTAACCCCCATCAGGGCACAGATACGCAGTATTTT. Full variable domain (missing parts from reference TRBV19 and TRBJ2-3): DGGITQSPKYLFRKEGQNVTLSCEQNLNHDAMYWYRQDPGQGLRLIYYSQIVNDFQKGDIAEGYSVSREKKESFPLTVTSAQKNPTAFYLCASNPHQGTDTQYFGPGTRLTVL.

The gene calls are TRBV6-5 and TRBJ1-6; D unresolved. V was trimmed by 7 bases and J by 4 bases, leaving 8 bases between them. This CDR3 contains 13 residues. The germline gives CDR1 MNHEY, CDR2 SVGAGI. The CDR3 region is CASMARYNSPLHF. The CDR3 DNA sequence: TGTGCCAGCATGGCCAGATATAATTCACCCCTCCACTTT.

V and J are TRBV24-1 and TRBJ2-2; possibly TRBD2 for D (5 bases). The CDR3 sequence is 17 residues long. Germline values: CDR1 KGHDR, CDR2 SFDVKD. Deletions cut 4 bases from V and 1 base from J, with 15 bases between. Here the CDR3 reads CATSEPGRGLNTGELFF. DNA of the CDR3: TGTGCCACCAGTGAGCCCGGGCGAGGGTTGAACACCGGGGAGCTGTTTTTT.

The chain combines TRBV5-1 with TRBJ2-3; possibly TRBD1 for D (6 bases). CDR3 length: 15 residues. Germline V CDR1 and CDR2: SGHRS, YFSETQ. Trimming took 1 base from V and 6 from J, leaving 15 bases between them. The CDR3 DNA follows: TGCGCCAGCAGCTTGAGCCAGGGGCGAGTGGATACGCAGTATTTT. This codes for CASSLSQGRVDTQYF.

This sequence joins TRBV27 and TRBJ2-7; a possible D gene is TRBD2 (6 bases). The CDR3 sequence is 13 residues long. Germline V lookup: CDR1 MNHEY, CDR2 SMNVEV (reference sequence). V shed 10 bases and J shed 3 bases, with 16 bases lying between them. The chain's CDR3 is CATASGDSYEQYF. The CDR3 DNA reads TGTGCCACCGCTTCGGGAGACAGCTACGAGCAGTACTTC.

This chain connects TRBV4-1 to TRBJ2-7, with 10 bases fitting TRBD1. Trimming removed 3 bases from V and 1 base from J; junction bases left unmatched: 6. In germline, CDR1 is MGHRA, CDR2 YSYEKL. CDR3 length equals 16 residues. CDR3 amino acids: CASSQRGTGESYEQYF. The CDR3 DNA reads TGCGCCAGCAGCCAGAGAGGGACAGGGGAATCCTACGAGCAGTACTTC.

The rearrangement joins TRBV7-6 to TRBJ1-1; TRBD1 matches 7 bases. Looked up from germline, CDR1 is SGHVS and CDR2 is FNYEAQ. This CDR3 has 14 amino acids. V lost 6 bases to trimming and J lost 4 bases; unmatched junction nucleotides: 8. This CDR3 reads CASRTNRGSTEAFF. The CDR3 DNA is TGTGCCAGCAGGACTAACAGGGGATCCACTGAAGCTTTCTTT.

The chain has TRBV24-1 and TRBJ1-4; D is unresolved. Deletions cut 12 bases from V and 6 bases from J, with 16 bases between. Germline V gene lookup returns CDR1 KGHDR and CDR2 SFDVKD. The CDR3 totals 13 residues. CDR3 sequence (DNA): TGTGCCTCGGACCGGGAAGACGATGAAAAACTGTTTTTT. Its translation is CASDREDDEKLFF.

CDR3 residues: CASRTPAGVQETQYF. DNA of the CDR3: TGTGCCAGCAGGACCCCGGCGGGTGTTCAAGAGACCCAGTACTTC. The rearrangement uses TRBV28 and TRBJ2-5; D perhaps matches TRBD2 (5 bases). V was shortened by 6 bases and J by 2 bases, with 16 bases between the two germline ends. The CDR3 has 15 residues. Germline CDR1 and CDR2: MDHEN and SYDVKM.

The rearrangement links TRBV28 to TRBJ1-1; 9 bases align to TRBD1. The CDR3 runs 17 residues. Germline assignment: CDR1 MDHEN and CDR2 SYDVKM. The junction had 10 bases not matched to a gene; V was cut back by 5 bases and J by 0 bases. The CDR3 DNA reads as TGTGCCAGCAGTCCCCCGGGACAGGGACTAATGAACACTGAAGCTTTCTTT. Amino acid sequence: CASSPPGQGLMNTEAFF.

The gene calls are TRBV29-1 and TRBJ2-7; D is ambiguous. The length of the CDR3 is 11 residues. Per the germline V gene, CDR1 is SQVTM and CDR2 is ANQGSEA. V lost 5 bases and J lost 6, with 11 bases in between. CDR3 DNA: TGCAGCGTTCCAGCTGAGCGCGAGCAGTACTTC. Translating gives CSVPAEREQYF.

This clone occurred a few times. The chain is built from TRBV11-2 and TRBJ1-2; perhaps TRBD1 as D (6 bases). Germline V CDR1 and CDR2: SGHAT, FQNNGV. Trimming removed 0 bases at V and 5 bases at J, with 16 bases between. This CDR3 has 16 amino acids. CDR3 sequence reads: CASSLDLVRGNYGYTF. The CDR3 region has the DNA TGTGCCAGCAGCTTAGATTTGGTCAGGGGCAATTATGGCTACACCTTC. Full variable domain (rest looked up from reference TRBV11-2 and TRBJ1-2): EAGVAQSPRYKIIEKRQSVAFWCNPISGHATLYWYQQILGQGPKLLIQFQNNGVVDDSQLPKDRFSAERLKGVDSTLKIQPAKLEDSAVYLCASSLDLVRGNYGYTFGSGTRLTVV.

The CDR3 region is CASSLAPGQQNTYGYTF. The CDR3, as DNA: TGTGCCAGCAGCTTAGCGCCGGGACAGCAAAACACCTATGGCTACACCTTC. V is TRBV7-2 and J is TRBJ1-2; TRBD1 matches at 7 bases. CDR1 is SGHTA and CDR2 is FQGNSA in the germline V gene. The CDR3 loop spans 17 amino acids. Losses at the gene ends were 0 bases for V and 4 bases for J; bases not matched to a gene: 11.

The chain uses TRBV11-2 and TRBJ2-3; D call uncertain. Germline CDR1 SGHAT, CDR2 FQNNGV. This CDR3 spans 14 amino acids. The germline V and J ends were trimmed by 3 bases and 1 base, with 8 bases remaining between them. The CDR3 here is CASSFSLRTDTQYF. CDR3 in DNA: TGTGCCAGCAGCTTCTCCCTCCGCACAGATACGCAGTATTTT.

The V and J genes are TRBV10-3 and TRBJ2-7; 11 bases agree with TRBD2. The CDR3 length is 16 residues. V was clipped by 4 bases and J by 3 bases; unmatched bases: 8. Germline values: CDR1 ENHRY, CDR2 SYGVKD. The CDR3 nucleotides are TGTGCCATCAGTGGGGCGGGACTAGCGGAACTCTACGAGCAGTACTTC. The encoded protein is CAISGAGLAELYEQYF.

V gene TRBV19 combines with J gene TRBJ1-5; 8 nucleotides line up with TRBD1. There are 16 residues in the CDR3. V was pared by 3 bases and J by 5 bases, with 9 bases of the junction left unmatched. Germline V lookup: CDR1 LNHDA, CDR2 SQIVND (reference sequence). CDR3 nucleotide sequence: TGTGCCAGTAGTATCGAGCAGGGGGCCCGGCATCAGCCCCAGCATTTT. Its protein is CASSIEQGARHQPQHF. Full variable domain (remainder filled in from reference TRBV19 and TRBJ1-5): DGGITQSPKYLFRKEGQNVTLSCEQNLNHDAMYWYRQDPGQGLRLIYYSQIVNDFQKGDIAEGYSVSREKKESFPLTVTSAQKNPTAFYLCASSIEQGARHQPQHFGDGTRLSIL.

The V and J genes are TRBV5-1 and TRBJ2-7, with D perhaps TRBD2 (5 bases). V lost 4 bases and J lost 3, with 17 bases in between. CDR3 size: 15 residues. Germline values: CDR1 SGHRS, CDR2 YFSETQ. CDR3: CASSLLSGKFYEQYF. The CDR3 DNA reads TGCGCCAGCAGCCTGCTCAGCGGCAAGTTCTACGAGCAGTACTTC.

CDR3 nucleotide sequence: TGTGCCTCCGGACCGCCGAGGGTTAACGGTGGCTACACCTTC. It codes for CASGPPRVNGGYTF. The chain employs TRBV28 and TRBJ1-2; no reliable D call. This CDR3 spans 14 amino acids. Germline loops: CDR1 MDHEN, CDR2 SYDVKM. Trimming removed 11 bases at V and 7 bases at J, with 23 bases between.